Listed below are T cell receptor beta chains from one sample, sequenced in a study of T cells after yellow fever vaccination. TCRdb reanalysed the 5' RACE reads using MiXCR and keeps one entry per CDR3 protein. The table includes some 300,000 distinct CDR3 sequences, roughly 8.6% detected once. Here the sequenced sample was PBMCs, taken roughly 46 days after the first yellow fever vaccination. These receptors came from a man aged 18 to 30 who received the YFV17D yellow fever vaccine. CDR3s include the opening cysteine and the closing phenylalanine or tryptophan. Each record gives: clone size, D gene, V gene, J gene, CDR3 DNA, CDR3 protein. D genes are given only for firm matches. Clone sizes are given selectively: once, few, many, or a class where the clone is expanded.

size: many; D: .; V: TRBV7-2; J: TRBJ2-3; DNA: TGTGCCAGCAGCTTACGCCGGGACTTCGGCACAGATACGCAGTATTTT; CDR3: CASSLRRDFGTDTQYF
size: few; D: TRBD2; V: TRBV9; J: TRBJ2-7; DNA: TGTGCCAGCAGCGTAGCTCCAGCGGGGGAGGACGAGCAGTACTTC; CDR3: CASSVAPAGEDEQYF
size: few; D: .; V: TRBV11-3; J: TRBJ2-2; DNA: TGTGCCAGCAGCTTAGTGGGCACCTCAACCGGGGAGCTGTTTTTT; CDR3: CASSLVGTSTGELFF
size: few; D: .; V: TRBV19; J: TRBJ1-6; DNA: TGTGCCAGTAGTATATCAGGGAACAATTCACCCCTCCACTTT; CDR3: CASSISGNNSPLHF
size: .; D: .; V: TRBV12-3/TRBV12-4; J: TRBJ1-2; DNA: TGTGCCAGCAGTGCACAGTTATATGGCTACACCTTC; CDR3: CASSAQLYGYTF
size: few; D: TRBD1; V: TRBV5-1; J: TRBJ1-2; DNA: TGCGCCAGCAGCTCGGGAATGGGACAGATAAACTATGGCTACACCTTC; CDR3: CASSSGMGQINYGYTF
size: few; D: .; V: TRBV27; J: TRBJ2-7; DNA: TGTGCCAGCTCCCGACAGACCGGCTCCTACGAGCAGTACTTC; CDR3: CASSRQTGSYEQYF
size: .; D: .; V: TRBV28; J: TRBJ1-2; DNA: TGTGCCACCGACGACAGAGACTATGGCTACACCTTC; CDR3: CATDDRDYGYTF
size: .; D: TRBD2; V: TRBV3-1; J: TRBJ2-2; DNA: TGTGCCAGCAGCCAGGGACTAGCGGGGAGACCCACCGGGGAGCTGTTTTTT; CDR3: CASSQGLAGRPTGELFF
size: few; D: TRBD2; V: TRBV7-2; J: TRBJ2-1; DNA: TGTGCCAGCACCTCTGGGGGCGGGGGGTACAATGAGCAGTTCTTC; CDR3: CASTSGGGGYNEQFF
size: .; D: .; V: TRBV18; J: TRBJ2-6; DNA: TGTGCCAGCTCACCGGTCGGGGGTGCGGCCAACGTCCTGACTTTC; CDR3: CASSPVGGAANVLTF
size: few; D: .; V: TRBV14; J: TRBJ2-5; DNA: TGTGCCAGCAGCCACAGGGAGTCAGAGACCCAGTACTTC; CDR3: CASSHRESETQYF
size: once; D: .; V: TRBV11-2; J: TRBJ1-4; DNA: TGTGCCAGCAGCTTAGAGTCCGGGACAATTTTTTTT; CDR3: CASSLESGTIFF
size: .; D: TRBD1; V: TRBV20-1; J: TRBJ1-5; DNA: TGCAGTGCTACCCCCGGGACAGGGGATTACCAGCCCCAGCATTTT; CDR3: CSATPGTGDYQPQHF
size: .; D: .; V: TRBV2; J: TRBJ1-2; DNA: TGTGCCAGCAGTGAAGGTCCGGGGGGGGCCTACAACTATGGCTACACCTTC; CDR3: CASSEGPGGAYNYGYTF
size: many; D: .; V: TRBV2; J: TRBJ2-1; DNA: TGTGCCAGCAGTCCCGCCCAGGGGCACAATGAGCAGTTCTTC; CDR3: CASSPAQGHNEQFF
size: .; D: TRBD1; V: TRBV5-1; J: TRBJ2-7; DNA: TGCGCCAGCAGCGGAGGGACAGGGAAAGAGCAGTACTTC; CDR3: CASSGGTGKEQYF
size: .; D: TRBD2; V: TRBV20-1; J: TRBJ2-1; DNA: TGCAGTGCTAGAGATTTCCCGACTAGCTCGGATGAGCAGTTCTTC; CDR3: CSARDFPTSSDEQFF
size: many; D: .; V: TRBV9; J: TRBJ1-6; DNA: TGTGCCAGCAGCGTAGAATATAATTCACCCCTCCACTTT; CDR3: CASSVEYNSPLHF
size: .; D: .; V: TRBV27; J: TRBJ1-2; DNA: TGTGCCAGCTGGACCGGTCGGCATGGCTACACCTTC; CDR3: CASWTGRHGYTF
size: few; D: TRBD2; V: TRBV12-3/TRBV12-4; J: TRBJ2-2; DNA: TGTGCCAGCAGTTCCAGCGGGGGGGCCGGGGAGCTGTTTTTT; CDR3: CASSSSGGAGELFF